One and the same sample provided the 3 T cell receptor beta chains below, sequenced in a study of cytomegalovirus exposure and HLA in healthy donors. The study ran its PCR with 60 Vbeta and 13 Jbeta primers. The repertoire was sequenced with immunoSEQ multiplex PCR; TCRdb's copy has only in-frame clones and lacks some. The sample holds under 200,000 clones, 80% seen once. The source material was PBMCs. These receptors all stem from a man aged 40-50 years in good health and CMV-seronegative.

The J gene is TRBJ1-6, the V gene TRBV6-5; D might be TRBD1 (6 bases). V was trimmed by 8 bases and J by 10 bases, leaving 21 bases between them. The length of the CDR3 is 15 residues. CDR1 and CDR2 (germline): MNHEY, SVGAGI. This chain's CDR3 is CASRQGGGMGSPLHF. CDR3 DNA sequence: TGTGCCAGCCGGCAAGGGGGAGGGATGGGCTCACCCCTCCACTTT.

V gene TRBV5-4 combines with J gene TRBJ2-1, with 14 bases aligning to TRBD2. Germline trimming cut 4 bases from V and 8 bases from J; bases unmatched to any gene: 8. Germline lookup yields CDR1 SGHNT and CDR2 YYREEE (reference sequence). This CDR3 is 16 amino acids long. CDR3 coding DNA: TGTGCCAGCAGCCCCGGCGGGACTAGCGGGAGTCATGAGCAGTTCTTC. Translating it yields CASSPGGTSGSHEQFF. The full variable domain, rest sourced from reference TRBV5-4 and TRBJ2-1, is ETGVTQSPTHLIKTRGQQVTLRCSSQSGHNTVSWYQQALGQGPQFIFQYYREEENGRGNFPPRFSGLQFPNYSSELNVNALELDDSALYLCASSPGGTSGSHEQFFGPGTRLTVL.

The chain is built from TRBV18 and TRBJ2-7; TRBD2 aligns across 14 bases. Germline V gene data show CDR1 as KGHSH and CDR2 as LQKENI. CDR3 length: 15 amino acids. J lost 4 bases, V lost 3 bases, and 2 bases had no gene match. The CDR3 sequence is CASSPGLAGEYEQYF. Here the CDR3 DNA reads TGTGCCAGCTCACCGGGACTAGCGGGGGAATACGAGCAGTACTTC.